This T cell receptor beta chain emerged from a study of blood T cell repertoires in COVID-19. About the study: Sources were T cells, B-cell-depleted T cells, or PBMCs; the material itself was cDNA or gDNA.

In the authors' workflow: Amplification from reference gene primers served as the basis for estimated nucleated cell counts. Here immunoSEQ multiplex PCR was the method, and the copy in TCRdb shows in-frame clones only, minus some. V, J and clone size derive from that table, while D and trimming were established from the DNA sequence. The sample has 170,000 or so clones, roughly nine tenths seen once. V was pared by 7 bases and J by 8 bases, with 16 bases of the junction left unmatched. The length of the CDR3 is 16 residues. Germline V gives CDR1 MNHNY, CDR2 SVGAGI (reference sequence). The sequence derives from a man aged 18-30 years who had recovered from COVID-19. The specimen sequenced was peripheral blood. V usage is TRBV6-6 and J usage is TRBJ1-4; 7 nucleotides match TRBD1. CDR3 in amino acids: CASIGSEGRGSEKLFF. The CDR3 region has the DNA TGTGCCAGCATCGGTTCGGAGGGCAGGGGGAGCGAAAAACTGTTTTTT.